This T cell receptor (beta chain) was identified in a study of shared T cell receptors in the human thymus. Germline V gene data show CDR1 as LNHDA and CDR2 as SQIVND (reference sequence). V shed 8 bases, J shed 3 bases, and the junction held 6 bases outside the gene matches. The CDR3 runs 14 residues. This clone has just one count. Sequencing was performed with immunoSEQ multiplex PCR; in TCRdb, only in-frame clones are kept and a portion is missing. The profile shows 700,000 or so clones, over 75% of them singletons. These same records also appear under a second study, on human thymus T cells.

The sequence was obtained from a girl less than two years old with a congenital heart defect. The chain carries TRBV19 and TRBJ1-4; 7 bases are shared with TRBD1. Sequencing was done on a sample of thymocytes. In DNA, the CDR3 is TGTGCCAGTCAACGGGACAGTTCTAATGAAAAACTGTTTTTT. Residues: CASQRDSSNEKLFF.